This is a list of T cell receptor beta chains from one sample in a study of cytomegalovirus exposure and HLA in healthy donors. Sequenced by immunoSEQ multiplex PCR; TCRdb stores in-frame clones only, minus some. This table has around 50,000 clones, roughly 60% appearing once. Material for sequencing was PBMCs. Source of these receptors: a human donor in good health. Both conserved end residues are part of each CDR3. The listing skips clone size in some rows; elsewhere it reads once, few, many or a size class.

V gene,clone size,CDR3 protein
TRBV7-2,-,CASSPTGTGNKGF
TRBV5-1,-,CASSPQPGFSNYGYTF
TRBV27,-,CASSLRVRDTEAFF
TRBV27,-,CASSIGQGSNQPQHF
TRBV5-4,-,CASSSLWAGGASSTDTQYF
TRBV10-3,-,CAISAHGEGGNYGYTF
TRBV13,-,CASSLGSRTAPNYGYTF
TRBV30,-,CAWSVDLEGDTQYF
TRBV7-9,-,CASSPTSGGVTDTQYF
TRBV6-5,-,CASRRTGGLPNEQYF
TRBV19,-,CASIRQGGDIGNQPQHF
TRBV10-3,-,CAISDSRASSYEQYF
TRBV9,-,CASGGDYNEQFF
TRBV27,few,CASSSLGHRVEGYTF
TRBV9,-,CASSVGGENTGELFF
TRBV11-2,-,CASSLEFGRQNTEAFF
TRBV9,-,CASSRTGLAGVRNEQFF
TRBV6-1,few,CASSPGETQYF
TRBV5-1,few,CASSSGQGAFGAGELFF
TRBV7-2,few,CASSKSRDRAGLSPLHF
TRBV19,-,CASSIGAGAVTDTQYF
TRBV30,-,CAYRDSRSPGNTIYF
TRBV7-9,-,CASSSSAAINSPLHF
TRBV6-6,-,CASSRGQLNEQFF
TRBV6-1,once,CASSLRDRGPDTQYF
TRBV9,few,CASSAQGRGATNTQYF
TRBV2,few,CASSEGAQGWTYEQYF
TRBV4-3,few,CASSHGQGPNEKLFF
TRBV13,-,CASSFRGTPNNEQFF
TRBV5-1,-,CASSPGTGANEKLFF
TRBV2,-,CASSLGGDQETQYF
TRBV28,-,CATTGQSSYNSPLHF
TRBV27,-,CASSRTGTGLFGYTF
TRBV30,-,CAWSATVPSSEQFF
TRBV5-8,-,CASPGQNSYEQYF
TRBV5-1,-,CASSGGSMYGYTF
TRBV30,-,CAWSVEGYTGELFF
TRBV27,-,CASSLDPTGWYEQYF
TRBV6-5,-,CASSYSQGDQPQHF
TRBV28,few,CASSLEDLNTEAFF
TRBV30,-,CAWSSGTGNQPQHF
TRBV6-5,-,CASRKRGLAKNIQYF
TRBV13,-,CASSFRTVVYNSPLHF
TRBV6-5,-,CASTKTGNTEAFF
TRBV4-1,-,CASSFRLGRNSGNTIYF
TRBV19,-,CASSTQGRQPQHF
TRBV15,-,CATSRDSGAGGYEQYF
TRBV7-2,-,CASSLVRGQGGEEQYF
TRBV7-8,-,CASSLAGQGTYSYNEQFF
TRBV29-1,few,CSAGVPFSYTF
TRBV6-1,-,CASSEKPADRIYGYTF